Detailed here is one TCR beta chain. This record belongs to a study of blood T cell repertoires in COVID-19. The wider study: Samples of COVID-19 (acute and convalescent) were obtained from the United States, Italy and Spain.

The repertoire was sequenced with immunoSEQ multiplex PCR; TCRdb's copy has only in-frame clones and lacks some. This sample has roughly 410,000 clones; more than 70% occur once, and the top ten carry approximately 2.5%. What was sequenced was peripheral blood. The sequence was obtained from an older woman with COVID-19, enrolled during active disease.

The CDR3 DNA sequence: TGTGCCAGCTCACAATCAGGGGGAAATCAGCCCCAGCATTTT. Amino acid sequence: CASSQSGGNQPQHF. V gene TRBV18 combines with J gene TRBJ1-5; 7 bases fit TRBD1. The CDR3 sequence is 14 residues long. Germline V gives CDR1 KGHSH, CDR2 LQKENI. V gave up 4 bases and J gave up 4 bases; unmatched junction bases: 4.